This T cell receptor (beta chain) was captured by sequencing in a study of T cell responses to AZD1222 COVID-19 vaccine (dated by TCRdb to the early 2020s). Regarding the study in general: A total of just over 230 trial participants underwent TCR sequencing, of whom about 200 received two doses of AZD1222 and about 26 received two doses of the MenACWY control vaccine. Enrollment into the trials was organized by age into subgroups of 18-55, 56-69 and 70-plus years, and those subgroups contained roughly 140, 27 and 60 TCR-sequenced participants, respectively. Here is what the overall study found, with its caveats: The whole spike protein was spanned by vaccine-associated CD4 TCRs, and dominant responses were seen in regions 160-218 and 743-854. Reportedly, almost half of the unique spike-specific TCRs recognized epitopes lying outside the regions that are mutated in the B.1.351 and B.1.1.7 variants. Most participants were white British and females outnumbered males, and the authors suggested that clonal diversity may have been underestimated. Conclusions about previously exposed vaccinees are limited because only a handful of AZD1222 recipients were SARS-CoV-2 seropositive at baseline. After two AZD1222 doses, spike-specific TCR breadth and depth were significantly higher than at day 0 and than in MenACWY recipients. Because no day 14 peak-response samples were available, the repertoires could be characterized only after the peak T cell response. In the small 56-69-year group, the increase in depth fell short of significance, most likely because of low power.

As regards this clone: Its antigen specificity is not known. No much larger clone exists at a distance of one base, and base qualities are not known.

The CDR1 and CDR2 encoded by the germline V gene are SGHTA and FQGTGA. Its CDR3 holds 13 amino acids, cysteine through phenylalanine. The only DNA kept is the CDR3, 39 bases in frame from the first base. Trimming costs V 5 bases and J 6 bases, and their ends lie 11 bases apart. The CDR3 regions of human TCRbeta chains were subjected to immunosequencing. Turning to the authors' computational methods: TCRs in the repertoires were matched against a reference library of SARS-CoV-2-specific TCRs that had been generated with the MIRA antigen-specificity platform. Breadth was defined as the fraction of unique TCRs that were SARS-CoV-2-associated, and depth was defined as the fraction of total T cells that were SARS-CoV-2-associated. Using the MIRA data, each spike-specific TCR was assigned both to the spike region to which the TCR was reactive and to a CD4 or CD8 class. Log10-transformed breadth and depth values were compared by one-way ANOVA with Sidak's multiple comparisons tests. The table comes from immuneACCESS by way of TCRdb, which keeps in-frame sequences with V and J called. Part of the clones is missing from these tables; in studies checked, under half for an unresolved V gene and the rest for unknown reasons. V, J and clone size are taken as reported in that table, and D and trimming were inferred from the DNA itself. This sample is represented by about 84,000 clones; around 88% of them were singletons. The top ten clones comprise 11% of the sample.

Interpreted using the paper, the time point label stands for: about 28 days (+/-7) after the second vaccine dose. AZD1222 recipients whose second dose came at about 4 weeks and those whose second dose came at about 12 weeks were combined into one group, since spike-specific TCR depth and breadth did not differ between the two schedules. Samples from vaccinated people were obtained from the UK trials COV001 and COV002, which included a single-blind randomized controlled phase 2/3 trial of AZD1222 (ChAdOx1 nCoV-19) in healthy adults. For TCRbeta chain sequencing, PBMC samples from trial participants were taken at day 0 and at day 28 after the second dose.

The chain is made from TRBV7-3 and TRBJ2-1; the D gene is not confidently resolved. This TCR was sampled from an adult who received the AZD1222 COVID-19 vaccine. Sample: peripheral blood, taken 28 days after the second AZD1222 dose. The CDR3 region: CASSPHGVNEQFF. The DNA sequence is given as TGTGCCAGCAGCCCCCACGGAGTCAATGAGCAGTTCTTC.